This is a list of T cell receptor beta chains from one sample in a study of OX40 agonist ivuxolimab in advanced cancers. Here immunoSEQ multiplex PCR was the method, and the copy in TCRdb shows in-frame clones only, minus some. This table has over 50,000 clones, roughly 90% appearing once. Sequenced here: CD4+ or CD8+ T cells sorted from blood, sampled in a trial of the OX40 agonist ivuxolimab. These receptors were obtained from an adult with an advanced solid tumor such as melanoma, head and neck, liver or kidney cancer. CDR3s include the opening cysteine and the closing phenylalanine or tryptophan. The D gene is left open where the match is weak. The size field is filled for only some rows; it gives once, few, many or a size class.

TRBJ1-5,-,TRBV30,-,CAWSAGPNQPQHF,TGTGCCTGGAGTGCGGGCCCGAATCAGCCCCAGCATTTT
TRBJ2-1,-,TRBV5-1,TRBD2,CASSLGGGTTNEQFF,TGCGCCAGCAGCTTGGGCGGGGGGACTACAAATGAGCAGTTCTTC
TRBJ1-6,-,TRBV4-1,-,CASGQGAGYNSPLHF,TGCGCCAGCGGCCAGGGCGCGGGATATAATTCACCCCTCCACTTT
TRBJ2-7,few,TRBV29-1,-,CSVGRGITYEQYF,TGCAGCGTTGGTCGGGGGATAACCTACGAGCAGTACTTC
TRBJ1-6,few,TRBV10-3,-,CAISDRGENSPLHF,TGTGCCATCAGTGATAGGGGGGAGAATTCACCCCTCCACTTT
TRBJ2-3,-,TRBV12-5,-,CASGLEALNTDTQYF,TGTGCTAGTGGTTTGGAAGCATTGAACACAGATACGCAGTATTTT
TRBJ2-1,-,TRBV5-6,-,CASSPAGASSYNEQFF,TGTGCCAGCAGTCCGGCAGGGGCCTCCTCCTACAATGAGCAGTTCTTC
TRBJ2-3,-,TRBV15,TRBD2,CATSRDLGSGGTDTQYF,TGTGCCACCAGCAGAGATCTGGGTAGCGGGGGGACAGATACGCAGTATTTT
TRBJ2-2,-,TRBV6-4,TRBD1,CASSVRQGGGTGELFF,TGTGCCAGCAGTGTCCGACAGGGTGGTGGCACCGGGGAGCTGTTTTTT
TRBJ1-1,-,TRBV11-3,-,CASSPGTASEAFF,TGTGCCAGCAGCCCCGGGACCGCCAGTGAAGCTTTCTTT
TRBJ2-5,-,TRBV14,-,CASSPSVSLQTTQYF,TGTGCCAGCAGCCCCTCGGTTAGCCTACAGACGACCCAGTACTTC
TRBJ2-2,-,TRBV7-3,TRBD2,CASSTPSGSFDTGELFF,TGTGCCAGCAGCACCCCTAGCGGGAGTTTCGACACCGGGGAGCTGTTTTTT
TRBJ1-3,-,TRBV9,-,CASSGPGRSSGNTIYF,TGTGCCAGCAGCGGTCCGGGACGGAGCTCTGGAAACACCATATATTTT
TRBJ2-1,few,TRBV19,-,CASSIQLPLDEQFF,TGTGCCAGTAGTATTCAACTGCCCCTGGATGAGCAGTTCTTC
TRBJ2-7,-,TRBV7-7,-,CASSLTPGLHEQYF,TGTGCCAGCAGCCTAACCCCTGGCCTCCACGAGCAGTACTTC
TRBJ2-4,-,TRBV14,-,CASSRTGLNIQYF,TGTGCCAGCAGCCGGACCGGGCTAAACATTCAGTACTTC
TRBJ2-3,-,TRBV19,-,CASNVQEGRNTDTQYF,TGTGCCAGTAACGTCCAGGAAGGGAGGAACACAGATACGCAGTATTTT
TRBJ2-3,once,TRBV10-3,-,CTISTGGGTDTQYF,TGTACCATCAGTACAGGGGGGGGGACAGATACGCAGTATTTT
TRBJ1-2,-,TRBV28,TRBD1,CASGMTPGTGGGGYTF,TGTGCCAGCGGAATGACTCCTGGGACAGGGGGTGGAGGCTACACCTTC
TRBJ2-2,-,TRBV5-6,-,CASSLGSWELFF,TGTGCCAGCAGCTTAGGGTCCTGGGAGCTGTTTTTT
TRBJ2-3,-,TRBV28,-,CASSRARDTGDTQYF,TGTGCCAGCAGTAGGGCGCGGGACACCGGGGATACGCAGTATTTT
TRBJ2-3,-,TRBV6-1,-,CASSPQRSTDTQYF,TGTGCCAGCAGTCCCCAGCGGTCTACAGATACGCAGTATTTT
TRBJ2-2,once,TRBV30,-,CAWSAGSANTGELFF,TGTGCCTGGAGTGCGGGGTCAGCGAACACCGGGGAGCTGTTTTTT
TRBJ2-2,-,TRBV4-3,-,CASSSGSINTGELFF,TGCGCCAGCTCCTCCGGGTCTATTAACACCGGGGAGCTGTTTTTT
TRBJ1-1,once,TRBV7-2,-,CASSFMRGVEAFF,TGTGCCAGCAGCTTTATGAGGGGGGTTGAAGCTTTCTTT
TRBJ2-2,-,TRBV2,-,CASLGEQRNTGELFF,TGTGCCAGCTTAGGGGAACAGAGGAACACCGGGGAGCTGTTTTTT
TRBJ2-3,-,TRBV20-1,-,CSATIPDTQYF,TGCAGTGCGACGATCCCAGATACGCAGTATTTT
TRBJ1-5,few,TRBV15,-,CATTQGENSNQPQHF,TGTGCCACCACCCAAGGGGAAAATAGCAATCAGCCCCAGCATTTT
TRBJ2-3,-,TRBV5-1,TRBD2,CASSSWTSGGAAQYF,TGCGCCAGCAGCTCCTGGACTAGCGGGGGGGCCGCGCAGTATTTT
TRBJ1-2,-,TRBV10-3,-,CAISEGILASGYTF,TGTGCCATCAGTGAAGGGATCTTAGCGTCGGGCTACACCTTC
TRBJ1-2,-,TRBV28,-,CASSFNSYGYTF,TGTGCCAGCAGTTTTAACTCTTATGGCTACACCTTC
TRBJ2-1,-,TRBV7-3,-,CASSTDGNEQFF,TGTGCCAGCAGCACAGATGGTAATGAGCAGTTCTTC
TRBJ1-4,-,TRBV25-1,-,CASSRGEKLFF,TGTGCCAGCAGTCGGGGGGAAAAACTGTTTTTT
TRBJ2-7,-,TRBV6-1,TRBD1,CASRIVTGGKNEQYF,TGTGCCAGTCGGATCGTGACAGGGGGTAAAAACGAGCAGTACTTC
TRBJ1-1,-,TRBV2,-,CASNPVGGSNTEAFF,TGTGCCAGCAACCCGGTGGGGGGGTCTAACACTGAAGCTTTCTTT
TRBJ1-5,-,TRBV6-5,-,CASRMVQGWPQHF,TGTGCCAGCAGGATGGTGCAGGGCTGGCCCCAGCATTTT
TRBJ2-1,-,TRBV5-1,TRBD2,CASSLVSGRGSYNEQFF,TGCGCCAGCAGCTTGGTGAGCGGGAGGGGATCCTACAATGAGCAGTTCTTC
TRBJ1-1,few,TRBV28,-,CASSLGQVNTEAFF,TGTGCCAGCAGTTTAGGTCAAGTGAACACTGAAGCTTTCTTT
TRBJ2-2,once,TRBV19,-,CASSLGLNTGELFF,TGTGCCAGTAGTCTGGGACTGAACACCGGGGAGCTGTTTTTT
TRBJ2-7,-,TRBV5-5,-,CASSWTAYEQYF,TGTGCCAGCAGCTGGACCGCCTACGAGCAGTACTTC
TRBJ1-5,-,TRBV19,-,CASDTRPEPQHF,TGTGCCAGTGATACCCGACCCGAACCCCAGCATTTT
TRBJ1-4,-,TRBV10-1,-,CASSDNEKLFF,TGCGCCAGCAGTGATAATGAAAAACTGTTTTTT
TRBJ2-2,-,TRBV5-1,-,CASKVGAGELFF,TGCGCCAGCAAGGTGGGGGCCGGGGAGCTGTTTTTT
TRBJ1-2,-,TRBV2,TRBD1,CASSQQGAGDGYTF,TGTGCCAGCAGTCAGCAGGGGGCTGGAGATGGCTACACCTTC
TRBJ1-4,-,TRBV6-1,-,CASSWTVSEKLFF,TGTGCCAGCAGTTGGACAGTTTCTGAAAAACTGTTTTTT
TRBJ1-2,few,TRBV19,-,CASSRNPTVSYRIPYGYTF,TGTGCCAGTAGTCGAAACCCGACAGTCTCATACCGAATACCCTATGGCTACACCTTC
TRBJ1-4,-,TRBV7-9,-,CASSTMSDSQKLFF,TGTGCCAGCAGCACCATGAGCGACAGCCAAAAACTGTTTTTT
TRBJ2-1,-,TRBV27,-,CASSLGPSISVVEQFF,TGTGCCAGCAGTTTAGGCCCCAGCATCTCCGTCGTCGAGCAGTTCTTC
TRBJ2-1,-,TRBV6-5,-,CASSYSSTVSYNEQFF,TGTGCCAGCAGTTACTCCAGCACAGTCTCCTACAATGAGCAGTTCTTC
TRBJ1-1,few,TRBV11-3,TRBD1,CASSLLRDRFVNTEAFF,TGTGCCAGCAGCTTATTACGGGACAGGTTTGTGAACACTGAAGCTTTCTTT
TRBJ2-1,-,TRBV11-3,-,CASSLGPLDEQFF,TGTGCCAGCAGCTTAGGCCCCTTGGATGAGCAGTTCTTC
TRBJ2-7,-,TRBV18,-,CASSPAGGGGDEQYF,TGTGCCAGCTCACCAGCAGGGGGCGGGGGTGACGAGCAGTACTTC
TRBJ2-1,-,TRBV5-1,-,CASSLIRGAESYNEQFF,TGCGCCAGCAGCTTGATTAGGGGGGCAGAGTCCTACAATGAGCAGTTCTTC
TRBJ2-3,-,TRBV27,TRBD2,CASSFLAGGPTDTQYF,TGTGCCAGCAGTTTCCTAGCGGGGGGGCCAACAGATACGCAGTATTTT
TRBJ1-2,-,TRBV6-6,-,CASRPDRLNYGYTF,TGTGCCAGCAGGCCCGACAGGCTGAACTATGGCTACACCTTC
TRBJ2-7,once,TRBV7-6,-,CASSLSQGIIYEQYF,TGTGCCAGCAGCTTATCTCAGGGTATAATCTACGAGCAGTACTTC
TRBJ1-1,once,TRBV5-8,-,CASSLGGAMNTEAFF,TGTGCCAGCAGCTTGGGGGGAGCCATGAACACTGAAGCTTTCTTT
TRBJ2-1,-,TRBV7-2,-,CASSLVSREQFF,TGTGCCAGCAGCTTAGTCTCCCGCGAGCAGTTCTTC
TRBJ2-1,-,TRBV6-5,TRBD1,CASSWNRDRHNEQFF,TGTGCCAGCAGTTGGAATCGGGACAGGCACAATGAGCAGTTCTTC